This TCR beta chain derives from a study of regulatory T cells in long-lasting Graves disease. Background on the study: For under 3 months, newly diagnosed Graves' patients had been taking antithyroid drugs. Study conclusions and caveats: Among the persistent patients, roughly 2,500 public clonotypes were shared, more than the roughly 900 shared among new patients.

Building of the TCR beta libraries involved iRepertoire HTBI primers and Arm-PCR of CDR3 regions. From the multiplex PCR reads, TCRdb called clonotypes with MiXCR, one entry per CDR3 protein. The profile shows under 450,000 distinct CDR3 sequences, about 16% of them singletons. Germline-derived CDR1 and CDR2 are GTSNPN and SVGIG (reference sequence). There are 15 residues in the CDR3. V lost 1 base, J lost 6 bases, and 8 bases stayed unmatched. The table lists this clonotype with many counts. No antigen is known for it. The time point denotes: newly diagnosed GD, antithyroid drugs for less than 3 months. TCR sequences were obtained from RNA taken from PBMCs. These data also formed part of another study, on T cells in Graves' hyperthyroidism and ophthalmopathy. From that second work: Orbital computed tomography and thyroid ultrasound, together with serum TRAb and thyroxine and clinical symptoms, were used for diagnoses.

This chain links TRBV30 with TRBJ2-1; 8 nucleotides line up with TRBD2. Sequences were derived from peripheral blood mononuclear cells (PBMCs), sampled at new diagnosis, from a patient treated with antithyroid drugs. The TCR originated in a woman between 18 and 30 years old with Graves disease. CDR3 nucleotides: TGTGCCTGGAGTGAGGGGACTAGGAGTTTCAATGAGCAGTTCTTC. Amino acid sequence: CAWSEGTRSFNEQFF.